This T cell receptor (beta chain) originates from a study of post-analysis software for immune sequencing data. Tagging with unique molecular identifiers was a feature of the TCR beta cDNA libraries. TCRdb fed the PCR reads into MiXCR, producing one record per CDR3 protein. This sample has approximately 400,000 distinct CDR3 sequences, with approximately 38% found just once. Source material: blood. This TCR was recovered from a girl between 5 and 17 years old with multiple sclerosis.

CDR3 sequence (DNA): TGTGCCTGCACCACCCCCAGTGGGGAAGGCACTGAAGCTTTCTTT. It yields the protein CACTTPSGEGTEAFF. The V and J genes are TRBV12-3 or TRBV12-4 and TRBJ1-1; D unclear. This CDR3 region has 15 residues. V shed 11 bases and J shed 4 bases, with 23 bases lying between them.